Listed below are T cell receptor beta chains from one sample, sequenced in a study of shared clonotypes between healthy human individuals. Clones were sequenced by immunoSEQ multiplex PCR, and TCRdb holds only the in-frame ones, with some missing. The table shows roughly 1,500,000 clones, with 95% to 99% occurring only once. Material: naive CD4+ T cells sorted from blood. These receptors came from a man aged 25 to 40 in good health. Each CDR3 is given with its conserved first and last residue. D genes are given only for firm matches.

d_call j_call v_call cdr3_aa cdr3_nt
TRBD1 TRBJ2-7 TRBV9 CASSASDRSYEQYF TGTGCCAGCAGCGCTTCGGACAGGTCCTACGAGCAGTACTTC
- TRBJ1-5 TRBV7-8 CASSLGGVDQPQHF TGTGCCAGCAGCTTAGGCGGGGTGGATCAGCCCCAGCATTTT
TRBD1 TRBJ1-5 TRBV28 CASNLDRPRPQHF TGTGCCAGCAACTTGGACAGGCCAAGGCCCCAGCATTTT
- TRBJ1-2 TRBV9 CASSVDARPYGYTF TGTGCCAGCAGCGTAGATGCCAGGCCCTATGGCTACACCTTC
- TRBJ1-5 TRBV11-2 CASSRQAGSNQPQHF TGTGCCAGCAGCCGACAGGCAGGTAGCAATCAGCCCCAGCATTTT
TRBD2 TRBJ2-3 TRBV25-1 CASSEWTSGTSTDTQYF TGTGCCAGCAGTGAATGGACTAGCGGGACGAGCACAGATACGCAGTATTTT
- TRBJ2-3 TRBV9 CARDTQYF TGTGCCAGAGATACGCAGTATTTT
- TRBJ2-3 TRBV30 CAWSEGGRDTQYF TGTGCCTGGAGTGAGGGCGGAAGGGATACGCAGTATTTT
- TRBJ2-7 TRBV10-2 CASRAAVSYEQYF TGCGCCAGCAGGGCGGCCGTATCCTACGAGCAGTACTTC
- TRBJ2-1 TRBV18 CASSPTDSYNEQFF TGTGCCAGCTCACCGACAGACTCCTACAATGAGCAGTTCTTC
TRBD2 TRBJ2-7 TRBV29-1 CSVALLAVPYEQYF TGCAGCGTTGCACTCCTAGCGGTTCCCTACGAGCAGTACTTC
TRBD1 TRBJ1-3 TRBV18 CASSPLKQGSGNTIYF TGTGCCAGCTCACCACTCAAACAGGGGTCAGGAAACACCATATATTTT
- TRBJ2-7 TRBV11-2 CASSLGGEAAYEQYF TGTGCCAGCAGCTTAGGAGGGGAGGCAGCCTACGAGCAGTACTTC
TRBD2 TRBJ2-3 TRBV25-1 CASSEYTSGRSDTQYF TGTGCCAGCAGTGAATATACTAGCGGGAGGTCAGATACGCAGTATTTT
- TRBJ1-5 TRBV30 CAWSSSRLRDQPQHF TGTGCCTGGTCGAGTAGCAGGTTACGGGATCAGCCCCAGCATTTT
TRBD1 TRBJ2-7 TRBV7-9 CASSLVGQGYEQYF TGTGCCAGCAGCTTAGTGGGACAGGGCTACGAGCAGTACTTC
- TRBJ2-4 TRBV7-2 CASSLLSRSEGNIQYF TGTGCCAGCAGCTTATTAAGCCGGTCCGAAGGCAACATTCAGTACTTC
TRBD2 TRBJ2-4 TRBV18 CASSPGTSGNIQYF TGTGCCAGCTCACCCGGGACTAGCGGGAACATTCAGTACTTC
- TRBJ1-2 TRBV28 CASSFPLGGGYGYTF TGTGCCAGCAGTTTTCCCCTCGGCGGGGGATATGGCTACACCTTC
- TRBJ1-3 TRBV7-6 CASSLASHSGNTIYF TGTGCCAGCAGCTTAGCGTCGCACTCTGGAAACACCATATATTTT
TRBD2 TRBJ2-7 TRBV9 CASSPRGLADTYEQYF TGTGCCAGCAGCCCCCGAGGACTAGCGGACACCTACGAGCAGTACTTC
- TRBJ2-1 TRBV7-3 CASSPQGTSYNEQFF TGTGCCAGCAGTCCTCAGGGAACCTCCTACAATGAGCAGTTCTTC
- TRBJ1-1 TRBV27 CASSFGQRINTEAFF TGTGCCAGCAGTTTCGGACAACGCATAAACACTGAAGCTTTCTTT
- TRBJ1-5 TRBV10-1 CASSGAGGNPMGLYSNQPQHF TGCGCCAGCAGTGGGGCGGGTGGCAACCCAATGGGGCTTTATAGCAATCAGCCCCAGCATTTT
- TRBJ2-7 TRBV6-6 CASSRLASETYEQYF TGTGCCAGCAGCCGTCTCGCTAGCGAGACCTACGAGCAGTACTTC
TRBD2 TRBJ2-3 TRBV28 CASSLSGLGTDTQYF TGTGCCAGCAGTTTATCGGGACTAGGGACAGATACGCAGTATTTT